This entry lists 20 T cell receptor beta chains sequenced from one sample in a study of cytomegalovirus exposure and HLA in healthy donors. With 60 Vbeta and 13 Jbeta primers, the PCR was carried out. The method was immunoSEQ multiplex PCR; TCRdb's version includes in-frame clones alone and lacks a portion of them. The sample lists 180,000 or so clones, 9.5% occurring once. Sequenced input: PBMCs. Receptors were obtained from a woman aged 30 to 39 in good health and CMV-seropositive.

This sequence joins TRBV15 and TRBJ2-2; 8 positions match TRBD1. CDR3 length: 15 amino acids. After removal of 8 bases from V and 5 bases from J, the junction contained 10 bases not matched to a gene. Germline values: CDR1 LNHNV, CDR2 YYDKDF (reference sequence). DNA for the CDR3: TGTGCCACCCTCGTGCAGGGGGCTATGACCGGGGAGCTGTTTTTT. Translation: CATLVQGAMTGELFF.

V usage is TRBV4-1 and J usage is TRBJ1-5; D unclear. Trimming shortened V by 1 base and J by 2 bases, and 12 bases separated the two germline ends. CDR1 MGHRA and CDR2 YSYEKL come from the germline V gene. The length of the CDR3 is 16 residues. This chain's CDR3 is CASSQAASSGNQPQHF. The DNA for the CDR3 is TGCGCCAGCAGCCAAGCGGCGTCTAGTGGCAATCAGCCCCAGCATTTT.

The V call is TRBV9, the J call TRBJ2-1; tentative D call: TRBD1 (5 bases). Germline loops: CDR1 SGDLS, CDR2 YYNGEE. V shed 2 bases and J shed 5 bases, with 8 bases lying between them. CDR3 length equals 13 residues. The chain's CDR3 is CASSVGPHNEQFF. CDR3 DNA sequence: TGTGCCAGCAGCGTGGGGCCTCACAATGAGCAGTTCTTC. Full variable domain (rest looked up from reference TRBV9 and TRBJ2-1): DSGVTQTPKHLITATGQRVTLRCSPRSGDLSVYWYQQSLDQGLQFLIQYYNGEERAKGNILERFSAQQFPDLHSELNLSSLELGDSALYFCASSVGPHNEQFFGPGTRLTVL.

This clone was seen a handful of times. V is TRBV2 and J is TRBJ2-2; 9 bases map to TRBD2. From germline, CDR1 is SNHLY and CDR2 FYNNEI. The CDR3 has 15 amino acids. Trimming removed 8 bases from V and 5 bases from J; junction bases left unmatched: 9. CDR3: CASRGGRAWTGELFF. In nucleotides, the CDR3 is TGTGCCAGCCGCGGCGGGAGGGCCTGGACCGGGGAGCTGTTTTTT.

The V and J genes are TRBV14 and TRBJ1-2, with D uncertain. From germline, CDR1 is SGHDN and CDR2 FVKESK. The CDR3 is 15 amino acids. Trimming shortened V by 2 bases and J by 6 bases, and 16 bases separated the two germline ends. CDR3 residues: CASSQSPGRVNGYTF. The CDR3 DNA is TGTGCCAGCAGCCAAAGCCCGGGAAGGGTCAATGGCTACACCTTC.

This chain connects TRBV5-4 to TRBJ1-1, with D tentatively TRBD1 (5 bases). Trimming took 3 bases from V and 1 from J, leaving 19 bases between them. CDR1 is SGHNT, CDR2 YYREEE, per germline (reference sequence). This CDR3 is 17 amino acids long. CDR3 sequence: CASSSDSLGRRNTEAFF. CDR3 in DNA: TGTGCCAGCAGCTCAGACAGCCTAGGAAGGAGGAACACTGAAGCTTTCTTT.

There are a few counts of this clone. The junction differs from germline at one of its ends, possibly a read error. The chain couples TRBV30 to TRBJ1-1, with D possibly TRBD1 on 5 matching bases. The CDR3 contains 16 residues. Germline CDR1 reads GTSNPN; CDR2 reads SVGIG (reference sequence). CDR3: CAWSVLRADLNSEAFF. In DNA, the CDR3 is TGTGCCTGGAGTGTACTCAGGGCTGATTTGAACTCTGAAGCTTTCTTT.

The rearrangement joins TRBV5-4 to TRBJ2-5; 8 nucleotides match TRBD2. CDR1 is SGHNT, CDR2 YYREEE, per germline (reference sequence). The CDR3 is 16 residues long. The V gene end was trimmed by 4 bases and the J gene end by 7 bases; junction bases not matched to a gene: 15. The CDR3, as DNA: TGTGCCAGCAGCCCGGATCCGGGAGGGTGGGGCTGGACCCAGTACTTC. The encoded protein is CASSPDPGGWGWTQYF.

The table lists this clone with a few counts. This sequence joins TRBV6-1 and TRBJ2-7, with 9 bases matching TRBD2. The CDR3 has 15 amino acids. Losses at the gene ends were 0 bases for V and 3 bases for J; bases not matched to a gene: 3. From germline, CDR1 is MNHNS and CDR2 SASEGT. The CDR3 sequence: CASSEARTSVYEQYF. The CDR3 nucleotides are TGTGCCAGCAGTGAAGCCCGGACTAGCGTCTACGAGCAGTACTTC.

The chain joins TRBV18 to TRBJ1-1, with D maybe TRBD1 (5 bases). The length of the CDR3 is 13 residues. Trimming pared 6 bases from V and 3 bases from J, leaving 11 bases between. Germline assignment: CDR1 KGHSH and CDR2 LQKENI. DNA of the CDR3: TGTGCCAGCTCGGCAGGGATGTACACTGAAGCTTTCTTT. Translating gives CASSAGMYTEAFF.

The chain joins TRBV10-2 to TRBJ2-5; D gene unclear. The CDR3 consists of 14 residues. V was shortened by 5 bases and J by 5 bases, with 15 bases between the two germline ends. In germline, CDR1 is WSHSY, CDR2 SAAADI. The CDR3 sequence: CASSHLSRPETQYF. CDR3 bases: TGCGCCAGCAGTCACCTTAGCCGTCCGGAGACCCAGTACTTC.

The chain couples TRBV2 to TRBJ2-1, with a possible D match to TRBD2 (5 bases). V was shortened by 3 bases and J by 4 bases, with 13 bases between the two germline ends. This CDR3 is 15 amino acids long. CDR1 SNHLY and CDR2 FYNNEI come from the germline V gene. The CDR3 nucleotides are TGTGCCAGCAGTGAGCGGCTAGCAGATTACAATGAGCAGTTCTTC. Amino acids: CASSERLADYNEQFF.

CDR3 in amino acids: CASSLGDHTDTQYF. For the CDR3, the DNA is TGCGCCAGCAGCTTGGGCGATCACACAGATACGCAGTATTTT. The chain joins TRBV5-1 to TRBJ2-3; no clear D. Trimming removed 0 bases from V and 2 bases from J, with 7 bases in between. Germline CDR1 is SGHRS and CDR2 is YFSETQ. The CDR3 runs 14 residues.

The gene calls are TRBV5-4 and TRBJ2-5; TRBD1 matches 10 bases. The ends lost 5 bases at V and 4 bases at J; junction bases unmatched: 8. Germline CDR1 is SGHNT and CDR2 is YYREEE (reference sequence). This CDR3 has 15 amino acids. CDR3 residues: CASRQDRGFGETQYF. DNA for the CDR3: TGTGCCAGCAGACAGGACAGGGGGTTCGGAGAGACCCAGTACTTC.

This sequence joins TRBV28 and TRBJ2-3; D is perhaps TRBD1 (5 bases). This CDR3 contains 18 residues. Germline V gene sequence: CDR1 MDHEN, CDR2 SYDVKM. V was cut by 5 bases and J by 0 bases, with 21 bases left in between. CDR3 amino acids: CASSPGRLEESSTDTQYF. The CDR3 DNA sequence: TGTGCCAGCAGTCCAGGGCGCCTAGAGGAATCTAGCACAGATACGCAGTATTTT. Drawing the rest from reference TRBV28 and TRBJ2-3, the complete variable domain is DVKVTQSSRYLVKRTGEKVFLECVQDMDHENMFWYRQDPGLGLRLIYFSYDVKMKEKGDIPEGYSVSREKKERFSLILESASTNQTSMYLCASSPGRLEESSTDTQYFGPGTRLTVL.

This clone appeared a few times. CDR3 sequence: CASSPTVLDLDYEQYF. CDR3 DNA sequence: TGTGCCAGCAGCCCGACAGTCCTTGACCTGGACTACGAGCAGTACTTC. This rearrangement joins TRBV5-5 to TRBJ2-7; TRBD1 might be the D (5 bases). CDR3 length: 16 residues. Between the trimmed V and J ends, which lost 4 bases and 3 bases, there was a span of 20 bases. The germline gives CDR1 SGHKS, CDR2 YYEKEE (reference sequence).

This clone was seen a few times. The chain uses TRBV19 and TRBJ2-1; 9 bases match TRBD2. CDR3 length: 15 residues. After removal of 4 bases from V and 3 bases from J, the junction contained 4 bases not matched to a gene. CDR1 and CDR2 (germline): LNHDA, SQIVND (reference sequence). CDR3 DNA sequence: TGTGCCAGTAGTACCAGAGCGGGGGGCTACAATGAGCAGTTCTTC. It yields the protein CASSTRAGGYNEQFF.

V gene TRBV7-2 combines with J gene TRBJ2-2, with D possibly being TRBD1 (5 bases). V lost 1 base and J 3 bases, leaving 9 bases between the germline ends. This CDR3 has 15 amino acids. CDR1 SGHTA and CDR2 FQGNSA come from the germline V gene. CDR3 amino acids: CASSLDRPDTGELFF. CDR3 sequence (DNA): TGTGCCAGCAGCTTAGACAGGCCAGACACCGGGGAGCTGTTTTTT.

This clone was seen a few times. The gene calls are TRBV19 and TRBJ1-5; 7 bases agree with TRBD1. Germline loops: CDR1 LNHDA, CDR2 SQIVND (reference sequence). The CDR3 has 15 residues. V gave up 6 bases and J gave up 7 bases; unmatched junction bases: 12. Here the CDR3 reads CASRTATGRLQPQHF. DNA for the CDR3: TGTGCCAGTAGGACTGCGACAGGGAGGCTCCAGCCCCAGCATTTT. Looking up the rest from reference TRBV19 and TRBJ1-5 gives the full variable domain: DGGITQSPKYLFRKEGQNVTLSCEQNLNHDAMYWYRQDPGQGLRLIYYSQIVNDFQKGDIAEGYSVSREKKESFPLTVTSAQKNPTAFYLCASRTATGRLQPQHFGDGTRLSIL.

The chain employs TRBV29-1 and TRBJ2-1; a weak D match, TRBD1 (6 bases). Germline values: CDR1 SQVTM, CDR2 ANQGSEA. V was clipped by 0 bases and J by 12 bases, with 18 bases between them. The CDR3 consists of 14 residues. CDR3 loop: CSVEDPSNRELQFF. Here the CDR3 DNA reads TGCAGCGTTGAAGACCCCTCGAACAGGGAATTGCAGTTCTTC.